A selection of T cell receptor beta chains follows, all from one sample in a study of technical replicates of blood from a handful of donors. The data were produced by immunoSEQ multiplex PCR, yet TCRdb's version contains in-frame clones alone and is incomplete. The sample consists of around 69,000 clones, nearly 98% of them appearing once. Sequencing was carried out using T cells isolated from PBMCs. These receptors came from a human donor in good health. Each CDR3 is given with its conserved first and last residue. Fields, in order: J gene, clone size, V gene, D gene, CDR3 DNA, CDR3 protein. D genes are given only for firm matches. A clone size is listed for some rows: how often the clone was seen (once, few, many), or a class if it is expanded.

j_gene: TRBJ2-3
abundance: .
v_gene: TRBV4-1
d_gene: TRBD1
CDR3nt: TGCGCCAGCAGCCAAGTCCCAGGGGGCTTTCAGTATTTT
CDR3aa: CASSQVPGGFQYF

j_gene: TRBJ2-7
abundance: .
v_gene: TRBV6-1
d_gene: TRBD1
CDR3nt: TGTGCCAGCAGTTCAACGGGACAGTCCTACGAGCAGTACTTC
CDR3aa: CASSSTGQSYEQYF

j_gene: TRBJ2-7
abundance: .
v_gene: TRBV5-4
d_gene: TRBD1
CDR3nt: TGTGCCAGCAGCTTCAGGACAGGGGGCAACGAGCAGTACTTC
CDR3aa: CASSFRTGGNEQYF

j_gene: TRBJ2-5
abundance: .
v_gene: TRBV11-3
d_gene: TRBD2
CDR3nt: TGTGCCAGCAGTTACGGGACTAGCGGACAAGAGACCCAGTACTTC
CDR3aa: CASSYGTSGQETQYF

j_gene: TRBJ2-7
abundance: .
v_gene: TRBV25-1
d_gene: TRBD2
CDR3nt: TGTGCCAGCATGCCACTAGCGGAATACGAGCAGTACTTC
CDR3aa: CASMPLAEYEQYF

j_gene: TRBJ2-3
abundance: .
v_gene: TRBV6-1
d_gene: TRBD2
CDR3nt: TGTGCCAGCAGTGAATTAGCTAGCGGGTTAGCTAGCACAGATACGCAGTATTTT
CDR3aa: CASSELASGLASTDTQYF

j_gene: TRBJ2-7
abundance: .
v_gene: TRBV4-1
d_gene: .
CDR3nt: TGCGCCAGCAGCCAAGATTGGGGAGCGAGTAGTGCGGAGCAGTACTTC
CDR3aa: CASSQDWGASSAEQYF

j_gene: TRBJ2-7
abundance: .
v_gene: TRBV11-1
d_gene: .
CDR3nt: TGTGCCAGCAGCTTCGTCGGGACAAGGTACGAGCAGTACTTC
CDR3aa: CASSFVGTRYEQYF

j_gene: TRBJ1-1
abundance: once
v_gene: TRBV4-1
d_gene: .
CDR3nt: TGCGCCAGCAGCCAAGATTGGGCAGGGGTACTTCGGGCTTTCTTT
CDR3aa: CASSQDWAGVLRAFF

j_gene: TRBJ2-7
abundance: .
v_gene: TRBV4-1
d_gene: TRBD2
CDR3nt: TGCGCCAGCAGCCACGCCGGTCTCTGGCGGGAGAACCACGAGCAGTACTTC
CDR3aa: CASSHAGLWRENHEQYF

j_gene: TRBJ2-2
abundance: .
v_gene: TRBV4-1
d_gene: .
CDR3nt: TGCGCCAGCAGCCAATTGGGGAGTTACACCGGGGAGCTGTTTTTT
CDR3aa: CASSQLGSYTGELFF

j_gene: TRBJ2-7
abundance: .
v_gene: TRBV4-1
d_gene: TRBD1
CDR3nt: TGCGCCAGCAGTGACGGATTACAGTGGGACAGCTCCTACGAGCAGTACTTC
CDR3aa: CASSDGLQWDSSYEQYF

j_gene: TRBJ2-3
abundance: .
v_gene: TRBV9
d_gene: TRBD2
CDR3nt: TGTGCCAGCAGCCGAGGACTAGGTGATGGCACAGATACGCAGTATTTT
CDR3aa: CASSRGLGDGTDTQYF

j_gene: TRBJ2-7
abundance: .
v_gene: TRBV18
d_gene: .
CDR3nt: TGTGCCAGCTCACCAAGCCTACAGGGCTACGAGCAGTACTTC
CDR3aa: CASSPSLQGYEQYF

j_gene: TRBJ2-2
abundance: .
v_gene: TRBV18
d_gene: TRBD2
CDR3nt: TGTGCCAGCTCACCAGCAACGACTAGCTACGGGAATAACGGGGAGCTGTTTTTT
CDR3aa: CASSPATTSYGNNGELFF

j_gene: TRBJ2-5
abundance: .
v_gene: TRBV2
d_gene: .
CDR3nt: TGTGCCAGCAGGGGGGGACTCCCTCAAGAGACCCAGTACTTC
CDR3aa: CASRGGLPQETQYF

j_gene: TRBJ1-4
abundance: .
v_gene: TRBV5-4
d_gene: TRBD1
CDR3nt: TGTGCCAGCAGCTTGAAACAGGGGGTGGAGAATGAAAAACTGTTTTTT
CDR3aa: CASSLKQGVENEKLFF

j_gene: TRBJ1-1
abundance: once
v_gene: TRBV5-1
d_gene: .
CDR3nt: TGCGCCAGCAGGAAGGAATCAGGGGCGGGCACTGAAGCTTTCTTT
CDR3aa: CASRKESGAGTEAFF

j_gene: TRBJ2-3
abundance: .
v_gene: TRBV30
d_gene: TRBD1
CDR3nt: TGTGCCTGGAGTAGGGGACAGGGTGTTCGGAGCACAGATACGCAGTATTTT
CDR3aa: CAWSRGQGVRSTDTQYF

j_gene: TRBJ2-1
abundance: .
v_gene: TRBV5-1
d_gene: TRBD2
CDR3nt: TGCGCCAGCAGCAGAACGCCGGGACTAGCGCTCCTAGCCTACAATGAGCAGTTCTTC
CDR3aa: CASSRTPGLALLAYNEQFF